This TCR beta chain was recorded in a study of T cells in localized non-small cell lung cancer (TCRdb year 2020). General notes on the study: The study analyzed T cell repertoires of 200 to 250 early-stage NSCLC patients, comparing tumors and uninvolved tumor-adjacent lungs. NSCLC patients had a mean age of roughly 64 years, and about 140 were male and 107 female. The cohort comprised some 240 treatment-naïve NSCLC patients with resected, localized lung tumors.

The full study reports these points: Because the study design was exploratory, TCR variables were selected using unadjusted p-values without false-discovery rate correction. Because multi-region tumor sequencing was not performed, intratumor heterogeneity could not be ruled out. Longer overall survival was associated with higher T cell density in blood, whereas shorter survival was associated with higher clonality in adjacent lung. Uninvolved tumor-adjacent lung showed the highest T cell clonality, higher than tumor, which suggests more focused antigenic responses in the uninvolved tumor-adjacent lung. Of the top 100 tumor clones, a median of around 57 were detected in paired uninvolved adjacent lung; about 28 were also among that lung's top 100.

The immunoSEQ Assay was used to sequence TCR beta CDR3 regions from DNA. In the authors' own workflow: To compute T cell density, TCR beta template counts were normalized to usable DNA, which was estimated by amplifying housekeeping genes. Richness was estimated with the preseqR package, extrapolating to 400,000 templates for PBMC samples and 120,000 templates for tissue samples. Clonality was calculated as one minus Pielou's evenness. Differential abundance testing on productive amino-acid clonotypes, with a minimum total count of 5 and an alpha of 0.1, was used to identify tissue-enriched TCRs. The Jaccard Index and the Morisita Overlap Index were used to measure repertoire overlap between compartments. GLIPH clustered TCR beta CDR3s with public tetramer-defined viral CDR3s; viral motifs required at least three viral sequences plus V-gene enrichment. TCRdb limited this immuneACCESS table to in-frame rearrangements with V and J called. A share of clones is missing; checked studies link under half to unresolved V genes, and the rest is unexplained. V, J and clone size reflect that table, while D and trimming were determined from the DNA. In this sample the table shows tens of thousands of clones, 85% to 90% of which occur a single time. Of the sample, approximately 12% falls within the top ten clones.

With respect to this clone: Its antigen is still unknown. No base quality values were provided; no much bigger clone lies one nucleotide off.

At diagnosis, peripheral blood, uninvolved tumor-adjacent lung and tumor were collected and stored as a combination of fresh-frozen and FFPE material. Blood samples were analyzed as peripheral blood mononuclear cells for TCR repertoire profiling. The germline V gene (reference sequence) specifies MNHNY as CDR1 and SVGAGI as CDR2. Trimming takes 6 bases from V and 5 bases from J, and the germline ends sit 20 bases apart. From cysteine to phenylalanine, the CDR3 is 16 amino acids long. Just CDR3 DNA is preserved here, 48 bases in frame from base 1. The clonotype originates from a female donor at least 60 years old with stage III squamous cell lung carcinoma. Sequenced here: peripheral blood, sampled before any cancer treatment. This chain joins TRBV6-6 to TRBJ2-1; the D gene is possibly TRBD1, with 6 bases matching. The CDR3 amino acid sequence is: CASSGLGTTLHNEQFF. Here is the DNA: TGTGCCAGCAGCGGCCTAGGGACAACTCTTCACAATGAGCAGTTCTTC.